One and the same sample provided the 8 T cell receptor beta chains below, sequenced in a study of cytomegalovirus exposure and HLA in healthy donors. 60 Vbeta and 13 Jbeta primers were used in PCR. Repertoires were generated with immunoSEQ multiplex PCR, while TCRdb's copy carries only in-frame clones and drops some. The sample carries roughly 190,000 clones, around three quarters recorded once. Material for sequencing was PBMCs. These receptors all come from a woman aged 50 to 65 in good health and CMV-seronegative.

This clone has a single count. V is TRBV28 and J is TRBJ1-5, with D maybe TRBD1 (5 bases). There are 14 residues in the CDR3. Per germline, CDR1 MDHEN and CDR2 SYDVKM. Trimming left V 6 bases short and J 8 bases short, with 17 bases between. The DNA for the CDR3 is TGTGCCAGCAGGCCAGGACACTGGGAAAAGCCCCAGCATTTT. It encodes CASRPGHWEKPQHF.

This clone was seen a single time. The rearrangement uses TRBV11-2 and TRBJ1-3; TRBD1 might be the D (6 bases). This CDR3 has 17 amino acids. Looked up from germline, CDR1 is SGHAT and CDR2 is FQNNGV. The ends were cut back, 5 bases at V and 4 bases at J, with 21 bases in the middle. The CDR3, as DNA: TGTGCCAGCAGCGGGGCTTGGGGGGGCGCATCGGGAAACACCATATATTTT. This encodes CASSGAWGGASGNTIYF.

This clone was found a few times. J is TRBJ2-5 and V is TRBV5-1; 9 positions match TRBD2. This CDR3 spans 16 amino acids. Unmatched junction bases numbered 6, after V lost 0 bases and J lost 3 bases. CDR1 is SGHRS and CDR2 is YFSETQ in the germline V gene. DNA of the CDR3: TGCGCCAGCAGCTTGGGGCGGGAGGGGTTGAAAGAGACCCAGTACTTC. Encoded protein: CASSLGREGLKETQYF.

The CDR3: CATSSDRGGNQPQHF. CDR3 in DNA: TGTGCCACCAGCAGCGACAGGGGTGGCAATCAGCCCCAGCATTTT. V usage is TRBV15 and J usage is TRBJ1-5, with TRBD1 identical over 8 bases. The length of the CDR3 is 15 residues. The V gene's germline CDR1 is LNHNV and CDR2 YYDKDF (reference sequence). The V segment lost 3 bases and the J segment 2 bases; nucleotides outside the gene matches: 3. The variable domain in full, completed from reference TRBV15 and TRBJ1-5, reads DAMVIQNPRYQVTQFGKPVTLSCSQTLNHNVMYWYQQKSSQAPKLLFHYYDKDFNNEADTPDNFQSRRPNTSFCFLDIRSPGLGDTAMYLCATSSDRGGNQPQHFGDGTRLSIL.

The genes are TRBV7-9 and TRBJ1-2; 9 nucleotides match TRBD1. Trimming took 6 bases from V and 5 from J; bases not matched to a gene: 19. Germline-derived CDR1 and CDR2 are SEHNR and FQNEAQ (reference sequence). The length of the CDR3 is 18 residues. CDR3 bases: TGTGCCAGCAGAGGCACGGGGGGCCGACAGGGGGACCTATATGGCTACACCTTC. Its translation is CASRGTGGRQGDLYGYTF.

The V gene is TRBV28, the J gene TRBJ1-1; D remains unclear. The germline V and J ends were trimmed by 10 bases and 1 base, with 7 bases remaining between them. The CDR3 runs 11 residues. CDR1 and CDR2 (germline): MDHEN, SYDVKM. CDR3 loop: CATERNTEAFF. CDR3 DNA sequence: TGTGCCACCGAGAGGAACACTGAAGCTTTCTTT.

The chain carries TRBV15 and TRBJ2-3; D unclear. The CDR3 length is 14 residues. CDR1 is LNHNV, CDR2 YYDKDF, per germline (reference sequence). The germline V and J ends were trimmed by 0 bases and 1 base, with 5 bases remaining between them. The CDR3 spells CATSREGGTDTQYF. CDR3 in DNA: TGTGCCACCAGCAGAGAAGGAGGCACAGATACGCAGTATTTT.

The V gene is TRBV2, the J gene TRBJ2-7; D is perhaps TRBD2 (8 bases). Germline values: CDR1 SNHLY, CDR2 FYNNEI. The CDR3 covers 15 residues. V dropped 6 bases and J dropped 7 bases, with 22 bases sitting between them. The CDR3 DNA follows: TGTGCCAGCAGCCGGGGGGGGACAGAGGGGCCGGAGCAGTACTTC. Its translation: CASSRGGTEGPEQYF. Full variable domain (remainder filled in from reference TRBV2 and TRBJ2-7): EPEVTQTPSHQVTQMGQEVILRCVPISNHLYFYWYRQILGQKVEFLVSFYNNEISEKSEIFDDQFSVERPDGSNFTLKIRSTKLEDSAMYFCASSRGGTEGPEQYFGPGTRLTVT.